This T cell receptor beta chain was observed in a study of shared clonotypes between healthy human individuals. In germline, CDR1 is LNHDA, CDR2 SQIVND (reference sequence). J gave up 1 base and V 3 bases, and 5 bases lay outside the gene matches. The CDR3 is 16 amino acids. Every subset's genomic DNA went evenly onto several immunoSEQ plates. Produced via immunoSEQ multiplex PCR; TCRdb's table is partial and in-frame only. The repertoire holds about 2 million clones, with over 85% as singletons. CD45RO negativity and positive selection for CCR7 defined naive CD8 cells, a population that excluded terminally differentiated effector memory CD45RA+ cells.

The sequence was obtained from a man younger than 30 in good health. The chain uses TRBV19 and TRBJ2-7, with 11 bases matching TRBD2. Material for sequencing was naive CD8+ T cells sorted from blood. CDR3 protein: CASSIFSSGGSYEQYF. CDR3 in DNA: TGTGCCAGTAGTATCTTTTCTAGCGGGGGGTCCTACGAGCAGTACTTC.